This T cell receptor (beta chain) was obtained from a study of T cell changes during pregnancy in multiple sclerosis. Trimming shortened V by 4 bases and J by 3 bases, and 10 bases separated the two germline ends. This CDR3 contains 12 residues. Germline CDR1 reads SQVTM; CDR2 reads ANQGSEA. Profiled with immunoSEQ multiplex PCR; TCRdb holds only in-frame clones, not every one. The repertoire has over 45,000 clones, 91% of them found once; the top ten carry around 8.6%. The sequence was obtained from a female donor with multiple sclerosis, enrolled in a pregnancy study. The chain has TRBV29-1 and TRBJ2-7, with D unclear. The specimen was CD8+ T cells from peripheral blood mononuclear cells, collected after pregnancy. The CDR3 bases are TGCAGCGTTGTCGAAGCCCTCTACGAGCAGTACTTC. Translating gives CSVVEALYEQYF.